This T cell receptor beta chain is drawn from a study of identical twins. Concerning this clonotype itself: Antigen unknown.

Every one of the donors was a healthy Caucasian. Germline CDR1 reads SGHAT; CDR2 reads FQNNGV. The CDR3 is 15 amino acids. The V end lost 4 bases, the J end lost 3 bases, and 13 bases lay between the germline ends. Via MiXCR, TCRdb re-called the 5' RACE reads, giving one row per CDR3 protein. The data show approximately 620,000 distinct CDR3 sequences, about 9.4% seen once. Whole-study results and caveats: The more abundant beta clonotypes in cord blood had fewer insertions, and memory repertoires did not show this.

A further study also used this sample, focusing on yellow fever vaccine responses in identical twins.

The TCR originated in a woman aged 18-35 years in good health. The rearrangement joins TRBV11-2 to TRBJ2-1; D is possibly TRBD1 or TRBD2 (5 bases each). The material sequenced was PBMCs. CDR3 bases: TGTGCCAGCAGCTCAGCCGGGACCCTCTACAATGAGCAGTTCTTC. This translates into CASSSAGTLYNEQFF.